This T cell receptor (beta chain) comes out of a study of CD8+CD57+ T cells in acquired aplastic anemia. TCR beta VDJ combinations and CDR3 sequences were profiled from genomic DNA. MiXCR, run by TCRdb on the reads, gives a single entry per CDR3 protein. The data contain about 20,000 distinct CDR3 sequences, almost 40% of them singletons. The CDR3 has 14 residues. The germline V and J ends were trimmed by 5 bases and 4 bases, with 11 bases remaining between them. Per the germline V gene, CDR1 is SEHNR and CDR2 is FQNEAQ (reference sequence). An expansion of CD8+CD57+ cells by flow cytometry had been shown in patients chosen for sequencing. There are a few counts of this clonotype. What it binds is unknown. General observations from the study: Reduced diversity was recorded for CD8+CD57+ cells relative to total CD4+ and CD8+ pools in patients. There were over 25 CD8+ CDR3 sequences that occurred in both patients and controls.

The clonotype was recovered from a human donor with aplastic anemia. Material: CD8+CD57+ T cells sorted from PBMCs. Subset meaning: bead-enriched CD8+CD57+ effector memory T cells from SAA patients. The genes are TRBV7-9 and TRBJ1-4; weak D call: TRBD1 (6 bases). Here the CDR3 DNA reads TGTGCCAGCAGCCACGGGACAAGTAATGAAAAACTGTTTTTT. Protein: CASSHGTSNEKLFF.